The present entry profiles one TCR beta chain with its context. This clone registers as medium-sized (0.01 to 0.1%) within its sample. Its antigen target is currently unknown. No per-base quality is available; no much larger clone lies one base away. The sample originates from a study of metastatic and nonmetastatic thyroid tumors (TCRdb year 2020). At the level of the whole study: The researchers compared repertoires between peripheral blood samples and tumor or nodule tissue samples from patients with malignant or benign thyroid disease.

Its CDR3 holds 14 amino acids, cysteine through phenylalanine. Only the CDR3 DNA stays, 42 bases, in frame from base 1. CDR1 and CDR2 were assigned from the germline V gene as MNHEY and SVGEGT. V loses 6 bases, J loses 8 bases, and the germline ends lie 19 bases apart. Overall results and qualifications from the work: TCR beta diversity was reported as significantly higher in malignant tumors than in benign nodules, in both blood and tumor samples.

Library preparation was by PCR. TCRdb shows the sequencer as Illumina HiSeq 4000. High-throughput sequencing was used to profile the TCR beta-chain CDR3 region of every patient. Per the source publication's procedure: The researchers built a classifier to tell apart papillary thyroid cancer patients with distant metastasis, based on CDR3 differences among clinicopathological groups. The Shannon index was used to assess repertoire diversity, and the Morisita-Horn index was used to assess tumor-blood repertoire similarity. In TCRdb, the public reads were trimmed at Q25 with fastp and aligned with MiXCR, with productive beta chains retained. The V and J calls shown here were made by TCRdb, not taken from the authors' results. Within this sample are 40,000 to 50,000 clones, with approximately 4.1% of them counted one time only. Over 9% of the sample is taken by the ten largest. Before undergoing thyroid surgery, none of the patients had been given any kind of treatment. Using T-cell receptor beta sequencing, the researchers looked back retrospectively at clinical samples from patients, gathered between about 2011 and 2019.

The source is a female donor with papillary thyroid cancer or a benign thyroid nodule (not recorded which). Some clones in this sample may be carry-over from other donors' samples. The material sequenced was blood. The rearranged segments are TRBV6-2 or TRBV6-3 and TRBJ1-2, with a weak D call of TRBD1 (6 bases match). CDR3 sequence: CASSPGGGLEGYTF. The sequenced DNA: TGTGCCAGCAGCCCAGGAGGGGGGCTGGAAGGCTACACCTTC.